This T cell receptor beta chain was profiled in a study of T cell repertoires in cytomegalovirus infection. Study as a whole: Use of recently identified HLA-C-restricted and well-studied HLA-B-restricted CMV epitopes was part of the study. Public TCR beta signature analysis indicated the presence of both CMV infection and matching HLA type. The study, taken as a whole, reports: HLA-C-restricted CMV clonotypes gave the most frequent clonotype in two of eight donors. Carriers of CMV and the relevant HLA type were discriminated by public TCR beta frequency.

This clonotype was seen only once. Its antigen is currently unknown. TCRdb fed the reads into MiXCR, producing one record per CDR3 protein. The table lists fewer than 1,000,000 distinct CDR3 sequences, roughly a third of them singletons. There are 16 residues in the CDR3. V shed 10 bases, J shed 2 bases, and the junction held 9 bases outside the gene matches. Per the germline V gene, CDR1 is MNHEY and CDR2 is SMNVEV (reference sequence). The rearrangement links TRBV27 to TRBJ2-2; TRBD1 matches 11 bases. Sequenced here: cultured CD8+ T cells from PBMCs, sampled from culture after CMV antigen stimulation. This clonotype originated in a human donor in good health (CMV status not recorded). Some clones in this sample may be carry-over from other donors' samples. The CDR3 nucleotides are TGTGCCACCTTCCGGGACAGGGGGATTAACACCGGGGAGCTGTTTTTT. The encoded protein is CATFRDRGINTGELFF.